These T cell receptor beta chains were read from a single sample in a study of cytotoxic CD8 clonotypes in ibrutinib-treated CLL. TCRdb's table, derived via immunoSEQ multiplex PCR, lists solely in-frame clones and lacks some. Seen here are about 57,000 clones, 50% to 70% observed once, and the top ten hold just over 20%. Sample: PBMCs, taken after 24 months of ibrutinib treatment. These receptors all stem from a human donor with chronic lymphocytic leukemia. Each CDR3 is given with its conserved first and last residue. The D gene is left open where the match is weak. The listing skips clone size in some rows; elsewhere it reads once, few, many or a size class.

V gene	J gene	clone size	D gene	CDR3 protein	CDR3 DNA
TRBV9	TRBJ2-5	NA	NA	CASSVVGGVETQYF	TGTGCCAGCAGCGTAGTAGGGGGGGTGGAGACCCAGTACTTC
TRBV6-1	TRBJ2-2	few	NA	CASSEVYTGELFF	TGTGCCAGCAGTGAAGTCTACACCGGGGAGCTGTTTTTT
TRBV27	TRBJ1-3	few	NA	CASSTGLRNTIYF	TGTGCCAGCAGTACGGGGCTTAGAAACACCATATATTTT
TRBV2	TRBJ1-5	NA	NA	CASSESVGTDSNQPQHF	TGTGCCAGCAGTGAATCGGTTGGGACGGATAGCAATCAGCCCCAGCATTTT
TRBV14	TRBJ2-7	few	NA	CASSQAPAGEQYF	TGTGCCAGCAGCCAAGCCCCGGCGGGCGAGCAGTACTTC
TRBV19	TRBJ2-1	NA	NA	CASSPLPPALGYNEQFF	TGTGCCAGTAGTCCCCTACCGCCAGCTTTAGGATACAATGAGCAGTTCTTC
TRBV19	TRBJ2-7	few	TRBD2	CATASGAYEQYF	TGTGCCACGGCTAGCGGGGCCTACGAGCAGTACTTC
TRBV5-5	TRBJ1-2	NA	TRBD1	CASSPGQGGGYTF	TGTGCCAGCAGCCCGGGACAGGGAGGTGGCTACACCTTC
TRBV2	TRBJ2-1	few	TRBD1	CASKRRQGIYNEQFF	TGTGCCAGCAAAAGGCGACAGGGGATTTACAATGAGCAGTTCTTC
TRBV6-5	TRBJ2-7	NA	NA	CASSYSGATYEQYF	TGTGCCAGCAGTTATTCGGGGGCGACCTACGAGCAGTACTTC
TRBV29-1	TRBJ1-6	NA	NA	CSVLDTPGSPLHF	TGCAGCGTTCTAGACACCCCGGGATCACCCCTCCACTTT
TRBV10-3	TRBJ2-1	NA	TRBD2	CAISETSGINEQFF	TGTGCCATCAGCGAGACTAGCGGGATCAATGAGCAGTTCTTC
TRBV29-1	TRBJ2-1	NA	NA	CSVLKQRAYNEQFF	TGCAGCGTCCTTAAACAGCGGGCCTACAATGAGCAGTTCTTC
TRBV9	TRBJ1-1	NA	NA	CASSVAAGGGNTEAFF	TGTGCCAGCAGCGTAGCGGCGGGGGGTGGGAACACTGAAGCTTTCTTT
TRBV6-5	TRBJ2-1	NA	NA	CASSRGTALGNEQFF	TGTGCCAGCAGCCGCGGGACAGCCTTAGGGAATGAGCAGTTCTTC